This T cell receptor beta chain was recorded in a study of PD-1 blockade in classical Hodgkin lymphoma. Assay: immunoSEQ multiplex PCR; the TCRdb copy retains only in-frame clones and omits some. The data hold approximately 34,000 clones, with 76% observed a single time. This clone was seen only a few times. Relapse after autologous stem cell transplantation occurred in every patient, and brentuximab vedotin exposure varied. Per germline, CDR1 MNHEY and CDR2 SVGAGI. The CDR3 contains 16 residues. V was pared by 4 bases and J by 2 bases, with 5 bases of the junction left unmatched. The TCR was taken from a human donor with classical Hodgkin lymphoma. The material sequenced was peripheral blood mononuclear cells (PBMCs), taken before the second cycle of nivolumab. The rearrangement joins TRBV6-5 to TRBJ2-5, with 12 bases lining up with TRBD2. CDR3 bases: TGTGCCAGCAGTTTTACTAGCGGGGGGTTTCAAGAGACCCAGTACTTC. Translation: CASSFTSGGFQETQYF.